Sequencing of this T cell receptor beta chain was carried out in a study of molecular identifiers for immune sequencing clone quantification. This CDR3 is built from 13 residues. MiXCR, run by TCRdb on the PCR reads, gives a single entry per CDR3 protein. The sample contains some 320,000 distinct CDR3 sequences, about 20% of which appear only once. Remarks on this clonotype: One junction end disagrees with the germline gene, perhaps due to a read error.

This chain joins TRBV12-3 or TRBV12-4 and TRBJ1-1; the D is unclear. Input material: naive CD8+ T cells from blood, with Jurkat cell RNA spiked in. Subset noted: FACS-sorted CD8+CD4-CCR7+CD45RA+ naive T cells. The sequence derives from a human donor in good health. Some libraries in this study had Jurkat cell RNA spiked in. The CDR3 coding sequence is TGTGCCAGCGGTTTAGGTGAAAACACTGAAGCTTTCTTT. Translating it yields CASGLGENTEAFF.